One sample yielded the 21 T cell receptor beta chains listed below, sequenced in a study of OX40 agonist ivuxolimab in advanced cancers. Method: immunoSEQ multiplex PCR; TCRdb's copy keeps in-frame clones and lacks some. The data show some 17,000 clones, 75% to 90% seen once. Sequenced here: CD4+ or CD8+ T cells sorted from blood, sampled in a trial of the OX40 agonist ivuxolimab. These receptor sequences come from an adult with an advanced solid tumor such as melanoma, head and neck, liver or kidney cancer.

There are a few counts of this clone. CDR3 coding DNA: TGTGCCAGCAGCCGGGACAGCGAGCAGTACTTC. Residues: CASSRDSEQYF. The J gene is TRBJ2-7, the V gene TRBV16, with 7 nucleotides matching TRBD1. Germline V gives CDR1 KGHSY, CDR2 FQNENV. Losses at the gene ends were 4 bases for V and 6 bases for J; bases not matched to a gene: 0. The CDR3 spans 11 residues.

DNA of the CDR3: TGTGCCAGCGGGCTTAGGAGCGATGGCTACACCTTC. Translated: CASGLRSDGYTF. V usage is TRBV27 and J usage is TRBJ1-2; D unclear. CDR1 and CDR2 from the germline V gene are MNHEY and SMNVEV (reference sequence). This CDR3 has 12 amino acids. V was pared by 8 bases and J by 6 bases, with 13 bases between.

The chain uses TRBV15 and TRBJ2-7; tentative D call: TRBD2 (5 bases). The CDR3 runs to 13 residues. CDR1 LNHNV and CDR2 YYDKDF come from the germline V gene (reference sequence). The V end lost 5 bases, the J end lost 4 bases, and 12 bases lay between the germline ends. The CDR3 loop is CATSLRGSYEQYF. In DNA, the CDR3 is TGTGCCACCAGCTTGAGAGGGAGTTACGAGCAGTACTTC.

This clone was found once. The J gene is TRBJ2-3, the V gene TRBV5-4; D is undetermined. Germline loops: CDR1 SGHNT, CDR2 YYREEE (reference sequence). Trimming removed 2 bases from V and 1 base from J, with 11 bases in between. The CDR3 runs to 15 residues. The DNA of the CDR3 is TGTGCCAGCAGCTTTTTTACGGAAGGCACAGATACGCAGTATTTT. It specifies CASSFFTEGTDTQYF. The whole variable domain, remainder taken from reference TRBV5-4 and TRBJ2-3, is ETGVTQSPTHLIKTRGQQVTLRCSSQSGHNTVSWYQQALGQGPQFIFQYYREEENGRGNFPPRFSGLQFPNYSSELNVNALELDDSALYLCASSFFTEGTDTQYFGPGTRLTVL.

The CDR3 is CASSLYNTGELFF. DNA of the CDR3: TGTGCCAGCAGCTTATATAACACCGGGGAGCTGTTTTTT. This chain connects TRBV5-6 to TRBJ2-2; D is undetermined. The V gene's germline CDR1 is SGHDT and CDR2 YYEEEE. V dropped 2 bases and J dropped 2 bases, with 4 bases sitting between them. The CDR3 sequence is 13 residues long.

The rearrangement links TRBV29-1 to TRBJ2-4, with a tentative D call TRBD1 (6 bases). There are 15 residues in the CDR3. Trimming shortened V by 4 bases and J by 5 bases, and 18 bases separated the two germline ends. Per the germline V gene, CDR1 is SQVTM and CDR2 is ANQGSEA. Written as DNA, the CDR3 is TGCAGCGTTGGCCCCCCCACCAGGGGTCAAAACATTCAGTACTTC. Translated: CSVGPPTRGQNIQYF.

This clone was seen a handful of times. This rearrangement joins TRBV11-3 to TRBJ2-1; TRBD1 might be the D (6 bases). The CDR3 has 12 residues. Germline CDR1 and CDR2: SGHNT and YENEEA. V was trimmed by 10 bases and J by 5 bases, leaving 12 bases between them. DNA for the CDR3: TGTGCCACCAAGACAGGAGACAATGAGCAGTTCTTC. As protein: CATKTGDNEQFF.

This chain uses TRBV7-3 with TRBJ2-1; D uncertain. Germline V gene sequence: CDR1 SGHTA, CDR2 FQGTGA. V lost 5 bases and J 0 bases, leaving 5 bases between the germline ends. The CDR3 is made up of 13 amino acids. The CDR3 here is CASSHDSYNEQFF. CDR3 coding DNA: TGTGCCAGCAGCCACGACTCCTACAATGAGCAGTTCTTC.

The genes are TRBV7-9 and TRBJ2-7; TRBD1 agrees at 11 bases. The CDR3 contains 16 residues. In germline, CDR1 is SEHNR, CDR2 FQNEAQ (reference sequence). J was trimmed by 3 bases and V by 3 bases; bases with no gene match: 7. The chain's CDR3 is CASSFDRDRGSYEQYF. The CDR3 DNA reads TGTGCCAGCAGCTTCGACCGGGACAGGGGGAGCTACGAGCAGTACTTC.

For this clone: Different DNA sequences within this sample yield the same CDR3. The chain employs TRBV4-3 and TRBJ2-1, with D uncertain. Germline V gene lookup returns CDR1 LGHNA and CDR2 YSLEER. The CDR3 contains 15 residues. V was shortened by 0 bases and J by 5 bases, with 11 bases between the two germline ends. The CDR3 region is CASSQDSFGDNEQFF. The CDR3 DNA reads as TGCGCCAGCAGCCAAGATTCGTTTGGCGACAATGAGCAGTTCTTC.

This chain joins TRBV30 and TRBJ1-1; D uncertain. With 5 bases removed from V and 0 bases from J, the gap between germline ends came to 13 bases. This CDR3 contains 14 residues. The germline gives CDR1 GTSNPN, CDR2 SVGIG (reference sequence). The CDR3 DNA reads as TGTGCCTGGGGTTCGGGCCTAATGAACACTGAAGCTTTCTTT. Protein product: CAWGSGLMNTEAFF.

This chain connects TRBV14 to TRBJ2-7, with D perhaps matching TRBD1 (5 bases). There are 15 residues in the CDR3. Trimming removed 5 bases at V and 4 bases at J, with 18 bases between. The germline V gene has CDR1 SGHDN and CDR2 FVKESK. CDR3 residues: CASSSRGKARYEQYF. Here the CDR3 DNA reads TGTGCCAGCAGCTCTAGGGGTAAAGCTCGGTACGAGCAGTACTTC.

V usage is TRBV11-3 and J usage is TRBJ2-3, with 8 bases identical to TRBD2. Germline CDR1 SGHNT, CDR2 YENEEA. The CDR3 covers 17 residues. The V and J ends lost 1 base and 1 base, in that order; junction bases with no gene match: 7. The CDR3 DNA sequence: TGTGCCAGCAGCTTAGCCCTTTGGCGGGAGGGCACAGATACGCAGTATTTT. Its translation is CASSLALWREGTDTQYF.

A few counts support this clone. This rearrangement joins TRBV5-1 to TRBJ2-7; D is perhaps TRBD1 or TRBD2 (5 bases each). CDR3 length: 15 residues. CDR1 is SGHRS and CDR2 is YFSETQ in the germline V gene. Trimming left V 4 bases short and J 3 bases short, with 17 bases between. CDR3 in DNA: TGCGCCAGCAGCCCAGGGACCGCGTCAGTCTACGAGCAGTACTTC. Its protein product is CASSPGTASVYEQYF.

As for this clone: The same CDR3 is also encoded by other DNA sequences in this sample. The chain is built from TRBV11-2 and TRBJ1-2, with D uncertain. There are 13 residues in the CDR3. Per the germline V gene, CDR1 is SGHAT and CDR2 is FQNNGV. V dropped 3 bases and J dropped 2 bases, with 7 bases sitting between them. CDR3 nucleotide sequence: TGTGCCAGCAGCTTGGGAGGGAACTATGGCTACACCTTC. It codes for CASSLGGNYGYTF.

This clone has just one count. The chain employs TRBV7-2 and TRBJ2-3, with a possible D match to TRBD1 (5 bases). Germline lookup yields CDR1 SGHTA and CDR2 FQGNSA. V was shortened by 2 bases and J by 4 bases, with 19 bases between the two germline ends. This CDR3 region has 17 residues. CDR3 amino acids: CASSLSPNSPRADTQYF. CDR3 in DNA: TGTGCCAGCAGCTTAAGCCCGAACTCCCCCAGGGCAGATACGCAGTATTTT. Filled out from reference TRBV7-2 and TRBJ2-3, the complete variable domain reads GAGVSQSPSNKVTEKGKDVELRCDPISGHTALYWYRQSLGQGLEFLIYFQGNSAPDKSGLPSDRFSAERTGGSVSTLTIQRTQQEDSAVYLCASSLSPNSPRADTQYFGPGTRLTVL.

V is TRBV5-4 and J is TRBJ1-3; D not certain. Germline V lookup: CDR1 SGHNT, CDR2 YYREEE (reference sequence). Trimming took 3 bases from V and 0 from J, leaving 7 bases between them. There are 14 residues in the CDR3. CDR3 nucleotides: TGTGCCAGCAGCTCGCGGGGCTCTGGAAACACCATATATTTT. Translated, it gives CASSSRGSGNTIYF.

V gene TRBV27 combines with J gene TRBJ2-3; 7 nucleotides match TRBD2. CDR1 and CDR2 from the germline V gene are MNHEY and SMNVEV (reference sequence). The CDR3 runs 14 residues. V lost 5 bases and J lost 3; bases outside the gene matches: 5. The CDR3 region is CASSPGGGTDTQYF. CDR3 sequence (DNA): TGTGCCAGCAGTCCGGGGGGAGGGACAGATACGCAGTATTTT.

This clone was detected a few times. V is TRBV10-1 and J is TRBJ1-1; D is possibly TRBD1 (5 bases). CDR1 and CDR2 from the germline V gene are WNHNN and SYGVQD (reference sequence). This CDR3 comprises 13 residues. The V gene lost 3 bases and the J gene lost 6 bases, with 11 bases spanning the gap. As DNA, the CDR3 is TGCGCCAGCAGTGACCTGGTGGGACCTGAAGCTTTCTTT. Residues: CASSDLVGPEAFF.

The genes are TRBV6-5 and TRBJ2-7; no firm D call. The CDR3 sequence is 13 residues long. V shed 5 bases and J shed 5 bases, with 13 bases lying between them. The germline V gene has CDR1 MNHEY and CDR2 SVGAGI. The CDR3 loop is CASSVLGFNEQYF. Written as DNA, the CDR3 is TGTGCCAGCAGTGTTTTGGGGTTTAACGAGCAGTACTTC.

This chain joins TRBV6-5 and TRBJ2-3; D unresolved. Germline CDR1 reads MNHEY; CDR2 reads SVGAGI. The CDR3 covers 13 residues. V was cut by 0 bases and J by 2 bases, with 3 bases left in between. As DNA, the CDR3 is TGTGCCAGCAGTTACTCAAACACAGATACGCAGTATTTT. Translation gives CASSYSNTDTQYF.